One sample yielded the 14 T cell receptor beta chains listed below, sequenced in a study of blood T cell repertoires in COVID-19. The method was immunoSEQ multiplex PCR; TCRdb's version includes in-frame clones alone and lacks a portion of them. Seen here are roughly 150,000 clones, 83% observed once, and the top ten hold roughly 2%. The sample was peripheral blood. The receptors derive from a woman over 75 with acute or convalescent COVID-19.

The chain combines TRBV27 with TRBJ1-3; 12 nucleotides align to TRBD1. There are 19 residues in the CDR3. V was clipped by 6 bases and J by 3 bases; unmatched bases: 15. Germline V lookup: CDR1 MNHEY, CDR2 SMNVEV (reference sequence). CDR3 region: CASRSWGTGGEKIGNTIYF. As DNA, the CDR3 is TGTGCCAGCAGATCCTGGGGGACAGGGGGCGAAAAGATTGGAAACACCATATATTTT.

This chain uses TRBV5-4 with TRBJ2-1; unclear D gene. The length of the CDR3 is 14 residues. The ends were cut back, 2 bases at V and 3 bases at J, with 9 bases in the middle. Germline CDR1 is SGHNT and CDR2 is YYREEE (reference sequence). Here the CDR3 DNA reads TGTGCCAGCAGCTTCCAGGCGATCTACAATGAGCAGTTCTTC. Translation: CASSFQAIYNEQFF.

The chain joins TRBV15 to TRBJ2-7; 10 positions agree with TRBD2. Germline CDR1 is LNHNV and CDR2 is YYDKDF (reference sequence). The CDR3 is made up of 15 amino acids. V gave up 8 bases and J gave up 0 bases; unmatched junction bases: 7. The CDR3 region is CATGLAGVGSYEQYF. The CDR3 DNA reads TGTGCCACCGGTCTAGCGGGAGTTGGCTCCTACGAGCAGTACTTC.

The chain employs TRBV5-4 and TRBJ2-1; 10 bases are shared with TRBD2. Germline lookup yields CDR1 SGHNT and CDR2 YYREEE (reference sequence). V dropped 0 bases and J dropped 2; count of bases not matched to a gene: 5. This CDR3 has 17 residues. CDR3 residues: CASSLVSGRNPYNEQFF. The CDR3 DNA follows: TGTGCCAGCAGCTTGGTTAGCGGGAGGAACCCCTACAATGAGCAGTTCTTC.

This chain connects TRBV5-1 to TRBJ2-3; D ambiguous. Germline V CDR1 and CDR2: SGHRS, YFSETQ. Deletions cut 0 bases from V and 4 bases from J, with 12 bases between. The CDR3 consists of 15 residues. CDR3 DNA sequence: TGCGCCAGCAGCTTGGTCCCTACCTCGGCAGATACGCAGTATTTT. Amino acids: CASSLVPTSADTQYF.

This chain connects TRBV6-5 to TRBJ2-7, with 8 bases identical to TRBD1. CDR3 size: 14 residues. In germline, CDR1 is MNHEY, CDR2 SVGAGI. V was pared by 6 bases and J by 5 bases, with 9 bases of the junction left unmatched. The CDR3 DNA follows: TGTGCCAGCAGACCTCGGACAGGGAGCGACGAGCAGTACTTC. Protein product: CASRPRTGSDEQYF.

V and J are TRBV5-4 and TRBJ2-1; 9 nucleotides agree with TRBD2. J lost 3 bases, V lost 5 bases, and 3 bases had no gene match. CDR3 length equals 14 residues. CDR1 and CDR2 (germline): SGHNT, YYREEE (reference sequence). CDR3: CASSSGSSYNEQFF. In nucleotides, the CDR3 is TGTGCCAGCAGTAGCGGGAGTAGCTACAATGAGCAGTTCTTC.

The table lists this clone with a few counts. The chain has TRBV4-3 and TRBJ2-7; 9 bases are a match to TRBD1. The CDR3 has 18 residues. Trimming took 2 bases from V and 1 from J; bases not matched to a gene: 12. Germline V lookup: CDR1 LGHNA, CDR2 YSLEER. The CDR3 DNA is TGCGCCAGCAGCCAACACAAAGCACGGGACAGGGTTTCCTACGAGCAGTACTTC. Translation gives CASSQHKARDRVSYEQYF.

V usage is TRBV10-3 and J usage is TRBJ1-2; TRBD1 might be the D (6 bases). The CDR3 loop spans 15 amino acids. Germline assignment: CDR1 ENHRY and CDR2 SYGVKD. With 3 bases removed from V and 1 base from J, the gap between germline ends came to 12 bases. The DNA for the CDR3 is TGTGCCATCAGTGAATTCAACAGGGTTAACTATGGCTACACCTTC. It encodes CAISEFNRVNYGYTF.

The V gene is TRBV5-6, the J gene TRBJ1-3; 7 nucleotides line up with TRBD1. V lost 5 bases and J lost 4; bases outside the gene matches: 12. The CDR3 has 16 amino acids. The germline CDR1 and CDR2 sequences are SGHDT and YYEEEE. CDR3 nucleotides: TGTGCCAGCAGTTCCCCGGGAGGGGGCACGGGAAACACCATATATTTT. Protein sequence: CASSSPGGGTGNTIYF.

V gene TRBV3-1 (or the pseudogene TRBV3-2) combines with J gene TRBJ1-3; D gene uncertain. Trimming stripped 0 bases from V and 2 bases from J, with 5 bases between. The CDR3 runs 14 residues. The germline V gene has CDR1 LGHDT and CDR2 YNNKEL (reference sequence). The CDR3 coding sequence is TGTGCCAGCAGCCAAGATATAACTGGAAACACCATATATTTT. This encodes CASSQDITGNTIYF.

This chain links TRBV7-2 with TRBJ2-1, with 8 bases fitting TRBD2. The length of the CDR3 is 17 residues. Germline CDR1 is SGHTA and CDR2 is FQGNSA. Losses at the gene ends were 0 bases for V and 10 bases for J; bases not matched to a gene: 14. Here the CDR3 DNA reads TGTGCCAGCAGCTTAGCTTGGGCTAGCGGGCGCCCGAAGGAGCAGTTCTTC. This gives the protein CASSLAWASGRPKEQFF.

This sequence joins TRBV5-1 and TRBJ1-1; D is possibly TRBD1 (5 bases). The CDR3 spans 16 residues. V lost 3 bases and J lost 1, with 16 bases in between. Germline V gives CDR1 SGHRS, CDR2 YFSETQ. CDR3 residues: CASSYFAQGGNTEAFF. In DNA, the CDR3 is TGCGCCAGCAGCTACTTCGCCCAGGGAGGGAACACTGAAGCTTTCTTT.

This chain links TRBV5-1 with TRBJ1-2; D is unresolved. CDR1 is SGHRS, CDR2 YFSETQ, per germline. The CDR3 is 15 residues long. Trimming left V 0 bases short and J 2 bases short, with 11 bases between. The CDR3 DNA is TGCGCCAGCAGCTTGGACAGTTCAGTCAACTATGGCTACACCTTC. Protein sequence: CASSLDSSVNYGYTF. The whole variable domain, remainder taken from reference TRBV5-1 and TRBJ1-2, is KAGVTQTPRYLIKTRGQQVTLSCSPISGHRSVSWYQQTPGQGLQFLFEYFSETQRNKGNFPGRFSGRQFSNSRSEMNVSTLELGDSALYLCASSLDSSVNYGYTFGSGTRLTVV.